The rows below give T cell receptor beta chains drawn from one sample of a study of tumor-infiltrating lymphocytes in primary liver carcinoma. Each CDR3 protein is one row after TCRdb ran MiXCR on the multiplex PCR reads. The sample gives approximately 20,000 distinct CDR3 sequences, 60% to 80% of which show up once; approximately 40% is in the top ten. The sequenced sample was liver tumor tissue from sampling region 1. The source of these receptors is a woman between 25 and 40 years old with primary liver carcinoma and hepatitis B virus infection. Both conserved end residues are part of each CDR3. A D gene is named only where the DNA matches it firmly. Where a row states a size, it is once, few, many or the class of an expanded clone; other rows omit it.

d_gene: TRBD1
abundance: NA
v_gene: TRBV11-1
j_gene: TRBJ1-1
CDR3nt: TGTACCAGCAGATCAACCGGGACAGTGAACACTGAGGCTTTCTTT
CDR3aa: CTSRSTGTVNTEAFF

d_gene: TRBD2
abundance: NA
v_gene: TRBV29-1
j_gene: TRBJ2-1
CDR3nt: TGCAGCGCCGCCGGACTAGCGTGCTACGATGAGCAGTTCTTC
CDR3aa: CSAAGLACYDEQFF

d_gene: NA
abundance: NA
v_gene: TRBV4-3
j_gene: TRBJ2-1
CDR3nt: TGCGCCAGCAGCCAAGATGCGGGAAGCTACAATGAGCAGTTCTTC
CDR3aa: CASSQDAGSYNEQFF

d_gene: NA
abundance: NA
v_gene: TRBV28
j_gene: TRBJ2-7
CDR3nt: TGTGCCAGTAGTCCGTCGGGACACACGATGCCGTACGAGCAGTACTTC
CDR3aa: CASSPSGHTMPYEQYF

d_gene: NA
abundance: NA
v_gene: TRBV10-3
j_gene: TRBJ2-7
CDR3nt: TGTGCCATCAGTGAGTGGTCAGGGGACATGGCCTACGAGCAGTACTTC
CDR3aa: CAISEWSGDMAYEQYF

d_gene: NA
abundance: medium-sized
v_gene: TRBV28
j_gene: TRBJ2-1
CDR3nt: TGTGCCAGCAGTTTAAATTCGGGAATTGACCCCACGGGGCAGTTCTTC
CDR3aa: CASSLNSGIDPTGQFF

d_gene: NA
abundance: NA
v_gene: TRBV11-3
j_gene: TRBJ2-1
CDR3nt: TGTGCCAGCAGTTTAACGGGACACGGCTTCTTGGGTGAGCAGTTTTTC
CDR3aa: CASSLTGHGFLGEQFF

d_gene: TRBD2
abundance: NA
v_gene: TRBV4-3
j_gene: TRBJ2-1
CDR3nt: TGCGCAAGCAGCCAAAGCGTAGCGGGAGCCAAAGATGAGCAGTTCTTC
CDR3aa: CASSQSVAGAKDEQFF

d_gene: NA
abundance: NA
v_gene: TRBV5-8
j_gene: TRBJ2-1
CDR3nt: TGTGCCAGCAGCTTGGACAGTTGCAATGAGCAGTTTTTC
CDR3aa: CASSLDSCNEQFF

d_gene: NA
abundance: NA
v_gene: TRBV11-1
j_gene: TRBJ2-1
CDR3nt: TGTGCCGGCAGCCGGAGACAGGTCTCCTACAATGAGATGTTCTTC
CDR3aa: CAGSRRQVSYNEMFF

d_gene: NA
abundance: NA
v_gene: TRBV5-6
j_gene: TRBJ2-2
CDR3nt: TGTGCCAGCAGCTTGATACCCAGAGTCACCGGGGAGTTGCTTTTT
CDR3aa: CASSLIPRVTGELLF

d_gene: NA
abundance: NA
v_gene: TRBV7-2
j_gene: TRBJ2-7
CDR3nt: TGTACCAGCAGCTTATCTAGTGGGATCTACGAGCAGTACTTC
CDR3aa: CTSSLSSGIYEQYF

d_gene: NA
abundance: few
v_gene: TRBV20-1
j_gene: TRBJ2-3
CDR3nt: TGCAGTGCTAGAGATCCCCGGGGACGCACAGATACGCAGTATTTT
CDR3aa: CSARDPRGRTDTQYF

d_gene: TRBD2
abundance: NA
v_gene: TRBV6-2/TRBV6-3
j_gene: TRBJ2-1
CDR3nt: TGTGCGAGCAATTACTCTCCTGGCGGGAGCTTCATTTACAATGAGCAGTTCTTC
CDR3aa: CASNYSPGGSFIYNEQFF

d_gene: NA
abundance: NA
v_gene: TRBV6-5
j_gene: TRBJ2-2
CDR3nt: TGTGACAGCAGTCCGCGGATAGGGTTCACCGGGGGGCTGTTTTTT
CDR3aa: CDSSPRIGFTGGLFF

d_gene: TRBD2
abundance: NA
v_gene: TRBV4-1
j_gene: TRBJ2-1
CDR3nt: TGCGCTAGCAGCCAAAGACTAGCGGGAGTAAACTCCTACAATGAGCAGTCCTTC
CDR3aa: CASSQRLAGVNSYNEQSF

d_gene: NA
abundance: NA
v_gene: TRBV4-3
j_gene: TRBJ1-2
CDR3nt: TGCGCCAGCAGCCAAGAGATTCAGGGTAACTATGGCTACACCTTC
CDR3aa: CASSQEIQGNYGYTF

d_gene: NA
abundance: once
v_gene: TRBV5-1
j_gene: TRBJ1-3
CDR3nt: TGCGTCAGCAGCATCACGTCCAGGACCCTCTCTGGAAACACCATATATTTT
CDR3aa: CVSSITSRTLSGNTIYF

d_gene: NA
abundance: NA
v_gene: TRBV6-5
j_gene: TRBJ2-1
CDR3nt: TGTGCCAGCAGTCCCGGTAGCCATGAGCAGTTCTTC
CDR3aa: CASSPGSHEQFF

d_gene: NA
abundance: NA
v_gene: TRBV5-6
j_gene: TRBJ1-1
CDR3nt: TGTGCCAGCAGCTTTTGGGGTAGCATGGGAGCTTTTTTT
CDR3aa: CASSFWGSMGAFF

d_gene: NA
abundance: NA
v_gene: TRBV6-5
j_gene: TRBJ2-7
CDR3nt: TGTGTCAGCAGTTACAAGGACAGCATCTCCTACGAGCACTACTTC
CDR3aa: CVSSYKDSISYEHYF

d_gene: NA
abundance: NA
v_gene: TRBV6-1
j_gene: TRBJ2-7
CDR3nt: TGTGCCAGCAGTTACTCAGGGGACATGGGCTACGAGCAGTACTTC
CDR3aa: CASSYSGDMGYEQYF

d_gene: NA
abundance: NA
v_gene: TRBV12-3/TRBV12-4
j_gene: TRBJ2-5
CDR3nt: TGTGTCAGCAGCACCTACCCCGGGAACGAAGAAACCCAGTATTTC
CDR3aa: CVSSTYPGNEETQYF

d_gene: TRBD2
abundance: NA
v_gene: TRBV5-1
j_gene: TRBJ2-7
CDR3nt: TGCACCAGCAGGTTAGCGGGGACCCTCTTCGAGCAGTACTTC
CDR3aa: CTSRLAGTLFEQYF

d_gene: NA
abundance: NA
v_gene: TRBV6-1
j_gene: TRBJ2-2
CDR3nt: TGTGCCAGCAGTGAAACACTTCCCGGGGGCGCCGCGAACACCCGGGAGCTATTTTTT
CDR3aa: CASSETLPGGAANTRELFF

d_gene: NA
abundance: NA
v_gene: TRBV12-5
j_gene: TRBJ2-6
CDR3nt: TGTGCTAGTGGGGGACGGGGTTCTGGGGCCAACGTCCTGACTTTC
CDR3aa: CASGGRGSGANVLTF

d_gene: NA
abundance: NA
v_gene: TRBV10-3
j_gene: TRBJ2-5
CDR3nt: TGTGCCATCAGCGAGTCGCCTACAAGACAAGAGACCCAGTACTTC
CDR3aa: CAISESPTRQETQYF

d_gene: TRBD2
abundance: few
v_gene: TRBV7-8
j_gene: TRBJ2-7
CDR3nt: TGTGCCAACAGCCCATTACTAGCGGGCGAAGGCCTTGAGCAGTACTTC
CDR3aa: CANSPLLAGEGLEQYF

d_gene: NA
abundance: medium-sized
v_gene: TRBV6-5
j_gene: TRBJ1-5
CDR3nt: TGTGCCAGCAGTTACTATCCGGTCGGAAATAGCAATCAGCCCCAGCATTTT
CDR3aa: CASSYYPVGNSNQPQHF

d_gene: TRBD1
abundance: NA
v_gene: TRBV11-3
j_gene: TRBJ1-1
CDR3nt: TGTACCAGCAGCTTAGAAACAGGGGTCACTGAAGCATTCTTT
CDR3aa: CTSSLETGVTEAFF

d_gene: NA
abundance: NA
v_gene: TRBV12-3/TRBV12-4
j_gene: TRBJ2-3
CDR3nt: TGTGTCAGCAGTTTTCCCCCTCCTAGCACAGATATCCAGTATTTT
CDR3aa: CVSSFPPPSTDIQYF

d_gene: NA
abundance: NA
v_gene: TRBV11-2
j_gene: TRBJ2-3
CDR3nt: TGTGCCAGCAGCCCGACGCGACAAGGAAGGGAAGATACGCAGTATTTT
CDR3aa: CASSPTRQGREDTQYF

d_gene: TRBD2
abundance: NA
v_gene: TRBV11-3
j_gene: TRBJ2-1
CDR3nt: TGTGCCACCAGCTTAGGTCTACTAGCGGGAAGCTACAATGAGCAGTTCTTC
CDR3aa: CATSLGLLAGSYNEQFF

d_gene: TRBD2
abundance: many
v_gene: TRBV4-1
j_gene: TRBJ2-1
CDR3nt: TGCGCCAGCAGCCAAGGACTAGCGGGAGTAAACTCCTACAATGAGCAGTCCTTC
CDR3aa: CASSQGLAGVNSYNEQSF

d_gene: TRBD2
abundance: NA
v_gene: TRBV11-2
j_gene: TRBJ2-3
CDR3nt: TGTGCCAGCAGCGAGGGACTAGCGGGCATTGTTTATACGCAGTATTTT
CDR3aa: CASSEGLAGIVYTQYF

d_gene: TRBD1
abundance: NA
v_gene: TRBV11-2
j_gene: TRBJ2-3
CDR3nt: TGTGCCAATAGCCTCGGGACAGGAGGCACAGATACACAGTATTTT
CDR3aa: CANSLGTGGTDTQYF

d_gene: TRBD2
abundance: NA
v_gene: TRBV6-1
j_gene: TRBJ2-5
CDR3nt: TGTGCCATTAGTAAACTAGCGGACCAAGAGACCCAGTACTTC
CDR3aa: CAISKLADQETQYF

d_gene: NA
abundance: NA
v_gene: TRBV14
j_gene: TRBJ1-2
CDR3nt: TGTATCAGCAGCCATCCCCGGCTGGGTGGCTACACCTTC
CDR3aa: CISSHPRLGGYTF

d_gene: NA
abundance: NA
v_gene: TRBV11-2
j_gene: TRBJ1-6
CDR3nt: TGTGTCAGCCCCATCGCCCAGGGGACTAATTCACTCCTCCACTTT
CDR3aa: CVSPIAQGTNSLLHF

d_gene: NA
abundance: many
v_gene: TRBV12-3/TRBV12-4
j_gene: TRBJ1-6
CDR3nt: TGTGCCAGCAGTTCCACGAGAGGGCGTAATTCACCCCTCCACTTT
CDR3aa: CASSSTRGRNSPLHF

d_gene: NA
abundance: once
v_gene: TRBV11-1
j_gene: TRBJ2-5
CDR3nt: TGTGCCTGCAGCTTATCAGGGCGCGATGAGACCCAGTACTTC
CDR3aa: CACSLSGRDETQYF

d_gene: NA
abundance: NA
v_gene: TRBV11-2
j_gene: TRBJ2-7
CDR3nt: TGTGCCAGCAAGATTGTGGGGAGTTACGAGCAGTACTTC
CDR3aa: CASKIVGSYEQYF

d_gene: TRBD1
abundance: NA
v_gene: TRBV6-5
j_gene: TRBJ2-5
CDR3nt: TGTGCCAGCAGTACCGACAGGGGGCTAGCCCAACACTTC
CDR3aa: CASSTDRGLAQHF

d_gene: TRBD2
abundance: NA
v_gene: TRBV29-1
j_gene: TRBJ2-5
CDR3nt: TGCAGCTTCTCGACGGGAGGGGGAGAGACCCAGTACTTC
CDR3aa: CSFSTGGGETQYF

d_gene: NA
abundance: few
v_gene: TRBV10-3
j_gene: TRBJ2-2
CDR3nt: TGTGCCATCAGTGAGTCCCACAATTCGAACACCGGGGAACTGTTTTTT
CDR3aa: CAISESHNSNTGELFF

d_gene: NA
abundance: few
v_gene: TRBV5-6
j_gene: TRBJ1-6
CDR3nt: TGTGCCAACACCCAACAAGGCGCCCTCCACTTC
CDR3aa: CANTQQGALHF

d_gene: TRBD2
abundance: NA
v_gene: TRBV11-2
j_gene: TRBJ2-1
CDR3nt: TGTACCAGCAGTACCTCTCTAGCGGTAGGATACAATGAGCAGTTCTTC
CDR3aa: CTSSTSLAVGYNEQFF

d_gene: NA
abundance: NA
v_gene: TRBV28
j_gene: TRBJ2-3
CDR3nt: TGTGCCAGCGGTTTTGACAGTATGGGGTGGGGCACAGATATGCAGTATTTT
CDR3aa: CASGFDSMGWGTDMQYF

d_gene: NA
abundance: once
v_gene: TRBV5-8
j_gene: TRBJ2-1
CDR3nt: TGTGCCAGCAGCTCCCGACTAACCAATGTGCAGTTCTTC
CDR3aa: CASSSRLTNVQFF

d_gene: TRBD1
abundance: NA
v_gene: TRBV11-2
j_gene: TRBJ1-1
CDR3nt: TGTCCCAGCAGCACTCGGGACAGGGAGCGCAAGATGTGGAGTAACACTGAAGCTTTCTTT
CDR3aa: CPSSTRDRERKMWSNTEAFF

d_gene: TRBD1
abundance: NA
v_gene: TRBV11-1
j_gene: TRBJ2-1
CDR3nt: TGTGCCAGCAACCGGGGACAGGCCTCCTACCATGAGCAGTTCTTC
CDR3aa: CASNRGQASYHEQFF

d_gene: TRBD2
abundance: medium-sized
v_gene: TRBV13
j_gene: TRBJ2-1
CDR3nt: TGTGCCAGCAGCACCGGGACTAGCGGGGCATACAATGAGCAGTTCTTC
CDR3aa: CASSTGTSGAYNEQFF

d_gene: NA
abundance: NA
v_gene: TRBV11-1
j_gene: TRBJ2-5
CDR3nt: TGTACCAGCAGCTTAGCAGGGCGCGAAGAGACCCTGTATTTC
CDR3aa: CTSSLAGREETLYF

d_gene: TRBD2
abundance: NA
v_gene: TRBV4-3
j_gene: TRBJ2-2
CDR3nt: TGCGCCAGCAGCGTACAAGCGGGAGGGCCCCGTTCGAACACCGAGGAGCTGTTTTTC
CDR3aa: CASSVQAGGPRSNTEELFF

d_gene: NA
abundance: once
v_gene: TRBV6-1
j_gene: TRBJ2-3
CDR3nt: TGTGCCAGCAGTGATTGGGGCACAGATACGCAGTATTTT
CDR3aa: CASSDWGTDTQYF

d_gene: NA
abundance: NA
v_gene: TRBV5-6
j_gene: TRBJ2-2
CDR3nt: TGTGCCAGCAGCTTAGTATCCAGAGTCACCGGGGAGCCGTTTTTT
CDR3aa: CASSLVSRVTGEPFF

d_gene: TRBD2
abundance: NA
v_gene: TRBV11-3
j_gene: TRBJ2-2
CDR3nt: TGTGCCAGCACCCAGACCCGCGGGAGAACTCAACCCGGGGAGCTGTTTTTT
CDR3aa: CASTQTRGRTQPGELFF

d_gene: NA
abundance: NA
v_gene: TRBV6-5
j_gene: TRBJ2-1
CDR3nt: TGTGCCAGTAGTTATCGCGCCAGGGCCCTAGCGACCTACAATGAGCTGTTCTTC
CDR3aa: CASSYRARALATYNELFF

d_gene: NA
abundance: NA
v_gene: TRBV29-1
j_gene: TRBJ1-2
CDR3nt: NA
CDR3aa: CCVVHWGGGNTF

d_gene: NA
abundance: NA
v_gene: TRBV11-1
j_gene: TRBJ2-5
CDR3nt: TGTGCCAATAACTTAGCAGGGCGCGAAGAGACCCAGTACTTC
CDR3aa: CANNLAGREETQYF